This T cell receptor (beta chain) was identified in a study of blood T cell repertoires in COVID-19. Study context: The United States, Italy and Spain were the sources of the acute and convalescent COVID-19 samples.

As originally analysed: Amplified reference gene primers provided the basis for estimating nucleated cell counts. Using immunoSEQ multiplex PCR, the repertoire was profiled, and TCRdb retains in-frame clones only, with some absent. The D gene and trimming were derived from the DNA, and the V and J assignments and clone size from that table. Counted here are 75,000 to 90,000 clones, approximately 86% occurring once; the ten biggest clones make up 15% to 20%. The CDR3 contains 12 residues. The V end lost 2 bases, the J end lost 6 bases, and 7 bases lay between the germline ends. The V gene's germline CDR1 is SNHLY and CDR2 FYNNEI.

This clonotype was obtained from a man older than 75 with active or convalescent COVID-19. The genes are TRBV2 and TRBJ1-1, with a weak D call TRBD1 (5 bases). Sequenced input: peripheral blood. The CDR3 nucleotides are TGTGCCAGCAGTGAAACCAGGGCTGAAGCTTTCTTT. It encodes CASSETRAEAFF.